This T cell receptor (beta chain) derives from a study of tissue T cells after allogeneic stem cell transplantation. The assay was immunoSEQ multiplex PCR, and TCRdb's table has in-frame clones only and misses some. The data hold approximately 660 clones, with over 45% observed a single time. Looked up from germline, CDR1 is LGHNA and CDR2 is YNLKQL (reference sequence). This CDR3 region has 14 residues. V was trimmed by 3 bases and J by 4 bases, leaving 11 bases between them. About this clone: Any gene name here is a mouse gene name. The read stops 1 residue short of the end of the CDR3; the missing end is completed from the germline J gene.

This sample's time point: mouse harvest day 14 after allogeneic transplant. Mouse grafts combined 10^7 T-cell-depleted bone marrow cells with 10^6 splenic CD5+ T cells. The sample consisted of liver tissue. This chain connects TRBV5 to TRBJ2-5; D is possibly TRBD1 (6 bases). The clonotype was recovered from a female BALB/c mouse given C57BL/6 T cells with graft-versus-host disease after an allogeneic hematopoietic cell transplant. CDR3 residues: CASSHRGGEDTQYF. The sequenced part of the CDR3 DNA is TGTGCCAGCAGCCACAGGGGAGGAGAAGACACCCAGTAC.